The clone carrying this T cell receptor (beta chain) was observed many times. Its antigen is not known. Time point specified: pre-sensitization, week 0. This sample's treatment: therapeutic diphenylcyclopropenone sensitization with weekly scalp DPC. Germline CDR1 and CDR2: MGHDK and SYGVNS. Trimming stripped 4 bases from V and 8 bases from J, with 11 bases between. The CDR3 length is 12 residues. The data stem from a study of human T cells and chemical hapten exposure. The wider study: Read at 6 days, the patch tests placed 0.01% DPC on the upper back. The patient population, which was mostly female, had alopecia areata, totalis or universalis.

TCRdb itself ran the RACE reads through MiXCR, one entry per CDR3 protein. The repertoire includes some 300,000 distinct CDR3 sequences, 5.5% of them detected once, and around 8.6% sits in the top ten. General study points: No change in TCRs above 1 in 1000 frequency was produced by DPC sensitization.

The clonotype comes from a woman aged 18-35 years with alopecia areata. Some clones in this sample may be carry-over from other donors' samples. This specimen was whole blood, taken in connection with sensitization to the hapten diphenylcyclopropenone (DPC). The rearrangement joins TRBV25-1 to TRBJ1-1; no firm D call. This chain's CDR3 is CASSAWGGEAFF. CDR3 DNA: TGTGCCAGCAGTGCATGGGGTGGCGAAGCTTTCTTT.